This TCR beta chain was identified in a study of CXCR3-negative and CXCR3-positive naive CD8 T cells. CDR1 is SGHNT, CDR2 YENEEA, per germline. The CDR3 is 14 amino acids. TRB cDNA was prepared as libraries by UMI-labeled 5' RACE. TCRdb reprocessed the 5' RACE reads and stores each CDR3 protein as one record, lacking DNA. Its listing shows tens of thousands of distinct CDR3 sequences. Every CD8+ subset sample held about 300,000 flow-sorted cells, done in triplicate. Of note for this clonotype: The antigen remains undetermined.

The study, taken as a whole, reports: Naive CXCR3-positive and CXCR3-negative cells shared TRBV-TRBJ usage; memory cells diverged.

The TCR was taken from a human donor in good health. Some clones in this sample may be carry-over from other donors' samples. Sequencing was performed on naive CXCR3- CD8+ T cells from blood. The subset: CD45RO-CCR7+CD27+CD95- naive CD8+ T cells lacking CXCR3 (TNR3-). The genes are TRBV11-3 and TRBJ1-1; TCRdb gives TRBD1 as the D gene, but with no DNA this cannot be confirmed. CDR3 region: CASSSAIEGEMAFF.